These T cell receptor beta chains were read from a single sample in a study of cytomegalovirus exposure and HLA in healthy donors. Some clones are missing from TCRdb's copy, which holds only in-frame ones; the method was immunoSEQ multiplex PCR. The table shows under 200,000 clones, with roughly four fifths occurring only once. The specimen sequenced was PBMCs. The receptors shown here come from a young woman in good health and CMV-seronegative. The CDR3 runs from the conserved cysteine through the conserved F or W. A D gene is named only where the DNA matches it firmly. Size tells how often a clone was seen (once, few, many) or the class of an expanded clone, and some rows leave it out.

CDR3 protein,CDR3 DNA,clone size,V gene,CDR3 length,J gene,D gene
CSAWVREQYF,TGCAGTGCTTGGGTGAGGGAGCAGTACTTC,few,TRBV20-1,10,TRBJ2-7,NA
CASSAYRNSGNTIYF,TGTGCCAGCAGTGCGTACAGAAACTCTGGAAACACCATATATTTT,NA,TRBV2,15,TRBJ1-3,NA
CASELGGQAFGYTF,TGTGCCAGCGAACTGGGGGGACAGGCTTTTGGCTACACCTTC,NA,TRBV7-9,14,TRBJ1-2,TRBD1
CASSLSTGAGGSPLHF,TGCGCCAGCAGCTTGTCAACAGGGGCCGGGGGTTCACCCCTCCACTTT,NA,TRBV5-1,16,TRBJ1-6,TRBD1
CASSSGQGANTEAFF,TGTGCCAGCAGTTCGGGACAGGGGGCGAACACTGAAGCTTTCTTT,NA,TRBV28,15,TRBJ1-1,TRBD1
CASSYSAIGGYTF,TGTGCCAGCAGTTACTCCGCTATTGGTGGCTACACCTTC,NA,TRBV6-6,13,TRBJ1-2,NA
CASSFGTKRANTIYF,TGTGCCAGCAGCTTTGGTACAAAGAGGGCAAACACCATATATTTT,NA,TRBV12-1,15,TRBJ1-3,NA
CASSPREGGGYNEQFF,TGTGCCAGCAGCCCCCGGGAGGGCGGGGGATACAATGAGCAGTTCTTC,NA,TRBV7-9,16,TRBJ2-1,TRBD2
CASSFGGSSYNEQFF,TGTGCCAGCAGCTTTGGCGGGAGCTCCTACAATGAGCAGTTCTTC,NA,TRBV5-4,15,TRBJ2-1,TRBD2
CASSLAGTSGHSTDTQYF,TGTGCCAGCAGCTTAGCCGGGACTAGCGGACATTCCACAGATACGCAGTATTTT,NA,TRBV11-2,18,TRBJ2-3,TRBD2